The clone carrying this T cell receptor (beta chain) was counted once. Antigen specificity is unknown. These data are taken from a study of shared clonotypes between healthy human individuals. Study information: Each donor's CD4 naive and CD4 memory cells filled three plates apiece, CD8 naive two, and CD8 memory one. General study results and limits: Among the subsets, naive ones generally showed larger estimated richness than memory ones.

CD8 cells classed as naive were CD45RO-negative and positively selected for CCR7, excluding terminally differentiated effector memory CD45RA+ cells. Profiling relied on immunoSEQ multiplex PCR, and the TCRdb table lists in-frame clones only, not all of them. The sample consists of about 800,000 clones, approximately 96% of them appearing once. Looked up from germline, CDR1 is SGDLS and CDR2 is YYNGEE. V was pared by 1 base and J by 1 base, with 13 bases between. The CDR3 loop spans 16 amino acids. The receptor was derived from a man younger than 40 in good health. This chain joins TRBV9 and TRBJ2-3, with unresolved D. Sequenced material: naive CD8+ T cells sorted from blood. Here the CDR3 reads CASSVSGSFRTDTQYF. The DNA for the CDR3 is TGTGCCAGCAGCGTATCTGGTTCCTTCCGCACAGATACGCAGTATTTT.